This is a list of T cell receptor beta chains from one sample in a study of blood T cell repertoires in COVID-19. Sequencing was performed with immunoSEQ multiplex PCR; in TCRdb, only in-frame clones are kept and a portion is missing. The sample contains tens of thousands of clones, 75% to 90% of which appear only once. Sequencing input: peripheral blood. The receptors stem from a woman of 80 years or more with acute or convalescent COVID-19. The CDR3 runs from the conserved cysteine through the conserved F or W. The D gene is left open where the match is weak. The size entry is marked missing in some rows and otherwise reads once, few, many or a size class.

d_gene	j_gene	v_gene	abundance	CDR3nt	CDR3aa
.	TRBJ2-6	TRBV25-1	.	TGTGCCAGCAGTGAATGGGCAGGGGATACCAACGTCCTGACTTTC	CASSEWAGDTNVLTF
TRBD1	TRBJ2-5	TRBV5-6	few	TGTGCCAGCAGCTTGGATCGGGACAGATTTCAAGAGACCCAGTACTTC	CASSLDRDRFQETQYF
TRBD1	TRBJ1-2	TRBV18	few	TGTGCCAGCTCACCCGGGACAGTTAACTATGGCTACACCTTC	CASSPGTVNYGYTF
TRBD1	TRBJ1-2	TRBV9	.	TGTGCCAGCAGCCCTCGGACAGGAGCTAACTATGGCTACACCTTC	CASSPRTGANYGYTF
.	TRBJ1-1	TRBV3-1/TRBV3-2	once	TGTGCCAGCAGCCAAGGGTCTTGGGGAGACACTGAAGCTTTCTTT	CASSQGSWGDTEAFF
TRBD2	TRBJ2-3	TRBV7-2	.	TGTGCCAGCAGCTTAGCGCTAGCGGGGGGTATAGCAGATACGCAGTATTTT	CASSLALAGGIADTQYF
TRBD1	TRBJ1-1	TRBV28	few	TGTGCCAGCAGTTTATCCCCCCCTGGGACAGGGAAAAACACTGAAGCTTTCTTT	CASSLSPPGTGKNTEAFF
TRBD1	TRBJ1-5	TRBV29-1	.	TGCAGCGTTAGAGGGACAGATAGCAATCAGCCCCAGCATTTT	CSVRGTDSNQPQHF
.	TRBJ2-2	TRBV5-4	.	TGTGCCAGCAGCTCCAAGGGACAAAGAAACACCGGGGAGCTGTTTTTT	CASSSKGQRNTGELFF
.	TRBJ1-2	TRBV18	.	TGTGCCAGCTCACCGGGGGCGGACTATGGCTACACCTTC	CASSPGADYGYTF